The 3 T cell receptor beta chains in this list originate from one sample, sequenced in a study of beta chain features in type 1 diabetes (dated by TCRdb to the late 2010s). The method behind the library was the immunoSEQ multiplex PCR assay. The High Capacity cDNA Reverse Transcription Kit was used to reverse transcribe all of the isolated RNA, meaning that expressed TCRB transcripts were what got sequenced. The source is immuneACCESS, and TCRdb retained only in-frame sequences with V and J called. Part of the clones is not carried over; for the studies checked, unresolved V genes explain less than half of this, and the remainder is unexplained. Recorded for this sample are 200,000 to 250,000 clones; approximately 11% of them occurred a single time. Of the sample, 1% to 1.5% falls within the top ten clones. Sequencing input: central memory CD4+ T cells from blood. The receptor source for this set is a man between 18 and 35 years old in good health.

This clone was counted a few times. The chain carries TRBV2 and TRBJ1-2; D gene unclear. Trimming removed 7 bases from V and 3 bases from J, with 12 bases in between. CDR3 length equals 13 residues. Germline V gives CDR1 SNHLY, CDR2 FYNNEI. This CDR3 reads CASKPQEDYGYTF. Here the CDR3 DNA reads TGTGCCAGCAAGCCCCAGGAGGACTATGGCTACACCTTC.

V and J are TRBV20-1 and TRBJ2-1, with D perhaps assigned TRBD1 or TRBD2 (5 bases each). CDR1 and CDR2 (germline): DFQATT, SNEGSKA (reference sequence). With 3 bases removed from V and 7 bases from J, the gap between germline ends came to 7 bases. The CDR3 runs 11 residues. In DNA, the CDR3 is TGCAGTGCTAGCGGGGCTAATGAGCAGTTCTTC. This gives the protein CSASGANEQFF.

This clone was counted ten times or more. V is TRBV9 and J is TRBJ2-1; no firm D call. Looked up from germline, CDR1 is SGDLS and CDR2 is YYNGEE. V lost 0 bases to trimming and J lost 1 base, with 8 bases between them. The CDR3 runs to 15 residues. Written as DNA, the CDR3 is TGTGCCAGCAGCGTAGACCTTGTTTCCTACAATGAGCAGTTCTTC. It codes for CASSVDLVSYNEQFF.